This T cell receptor beta chain stems from a study of Graves' ophthalmopathy and Graves' hyperthyroidism. Study-level information: At the time of initial diagnosis and before any treatment, peripheral blood was collected.

This clonotype was picked up many times. In germline, CDR1 is LGHDT, CDR2 YNNKEL (reference sequence). Trimming cost V 4 bases and J 6 bases; bases outside gene matches: 8. This CDR3 spans 15 amino acids. TCR beta CDR3 regions were amplified from RNA transcripts. RT-PCR in the first round used HTBI primers; a second-round multiplex PCR followed. TCRdb analysed the multiplex PCR reads with MiXCR anew, one entry per CDR3 protein. Among a few hundred thousand distinct CDR3 sequences listed, approximately 18% were seen once. The chain has TRBV3-1 and TRBJ1-2; 10 bases agree with TRBD1. The sample consisted of peripheral blood. This sequence was found in an adult woman with stable Graves' hyperthyroidism. The CDR3 nucleotides are TGTGCCAGCAGCCGTGGGACAGGGGAGGAGAATGGCTACACCTTC. Translating gives CASSRGTGEENGYTF.